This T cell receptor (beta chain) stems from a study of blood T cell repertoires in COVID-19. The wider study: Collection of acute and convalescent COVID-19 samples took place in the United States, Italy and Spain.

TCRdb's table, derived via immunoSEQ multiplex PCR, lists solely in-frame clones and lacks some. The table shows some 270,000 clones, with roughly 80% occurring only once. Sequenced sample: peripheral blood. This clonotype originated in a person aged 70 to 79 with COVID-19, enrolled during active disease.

The CDR3 here is CATRDRLNSPLHF. The DNA for the CDR3 is TGTGCCACCCGGGACAGACTTAATTCACCCCTCCACTTT. The V and J genes are TRBV6-5 and TRBJ1-6, with 7 bases lining up with TRBD1. V was clipped by 10 bases and J by 6 bases; unmatched bases: 6. The CDR3 length is 13 residues. Germline V gene data show CDR1 as MNHEY and CDR2 as SVGAGI.